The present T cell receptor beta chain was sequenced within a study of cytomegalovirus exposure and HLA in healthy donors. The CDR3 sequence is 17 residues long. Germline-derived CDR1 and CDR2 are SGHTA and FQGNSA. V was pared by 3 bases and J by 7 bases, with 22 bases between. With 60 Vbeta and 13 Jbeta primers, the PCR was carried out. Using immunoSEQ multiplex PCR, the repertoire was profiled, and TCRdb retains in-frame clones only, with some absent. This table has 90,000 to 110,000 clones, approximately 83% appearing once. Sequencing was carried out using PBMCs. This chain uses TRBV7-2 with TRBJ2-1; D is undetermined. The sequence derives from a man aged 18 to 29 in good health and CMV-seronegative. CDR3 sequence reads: CASSFQESPITWNEQFF. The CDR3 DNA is TGTGCCAGCAGCTTCCAGGAATCCCCTATTACATGGAATGAGCAGTTCTTC.